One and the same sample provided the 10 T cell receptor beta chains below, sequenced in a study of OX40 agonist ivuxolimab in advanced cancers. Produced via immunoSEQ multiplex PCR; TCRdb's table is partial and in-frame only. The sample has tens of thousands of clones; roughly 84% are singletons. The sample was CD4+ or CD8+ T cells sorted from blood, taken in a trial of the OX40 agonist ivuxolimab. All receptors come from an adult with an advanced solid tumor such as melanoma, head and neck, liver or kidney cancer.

The CDR3 nucleotides are TGTGCCAGTAGTAATGGACAGAACACTGAAGCTTTCTTT. It yields the protein CASSNGQNTEAFF. The chain has TRBV19 and TRBJ1-1; D is possibly TRBD1 (5 bases). V lost 4 bases and J lost 1, with 7 bases in between. The CDR3 is 13 amino acids. Per germline, CDR1 LNHDA and CDR2 SQIVND (reference sequence).

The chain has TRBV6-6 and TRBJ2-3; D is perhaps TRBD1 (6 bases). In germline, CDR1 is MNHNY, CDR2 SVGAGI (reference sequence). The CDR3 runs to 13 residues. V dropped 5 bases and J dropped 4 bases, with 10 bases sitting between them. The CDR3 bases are TGTGCCAGCAGTCAGCAGGGGCCAGATACGCAGTATTTT. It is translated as CASSQQGPDTQYF.

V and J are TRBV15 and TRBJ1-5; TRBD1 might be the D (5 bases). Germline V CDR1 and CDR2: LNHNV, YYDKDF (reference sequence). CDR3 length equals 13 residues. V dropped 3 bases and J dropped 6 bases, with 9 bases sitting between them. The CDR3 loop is CATSRVGAQPQHF. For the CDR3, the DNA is TGTGCCACCAGCAGGGTCGGGGCTCAGCCCCAGCATTTT.

The DNA of the CDR3 is TGTGCCAGCAGCTTAGGGGGGGAGTACAATGAGCAGTTCTTC. The encoded protein is CASSLGGEYNEQFF. V is TRBV11-2 and J is TRBJ2-1; perhaps TRBD2 as D (6 bases). Between the trimmed V and J ends, which lost 1 base and 4 bases, there was a span of 8 bases. The CDR3 is 14 residues long. Germline CDR1 and CDR2: SGHAT and FQNNGV.

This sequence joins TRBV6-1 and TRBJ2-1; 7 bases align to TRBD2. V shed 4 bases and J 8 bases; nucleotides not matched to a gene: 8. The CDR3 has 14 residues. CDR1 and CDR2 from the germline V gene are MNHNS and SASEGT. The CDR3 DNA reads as TGTGCCAGCAGTGGTGGGAGGGCCCGGGATGAGCAGTTCTTC. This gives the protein CASSGGRARDEQFF.

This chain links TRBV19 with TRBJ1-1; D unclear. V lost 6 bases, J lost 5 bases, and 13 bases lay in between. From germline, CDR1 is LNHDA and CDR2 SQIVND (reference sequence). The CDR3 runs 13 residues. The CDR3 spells CASSYLAGTEAFF. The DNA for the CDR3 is TGTGCCAGTAGCTACTTGGCTGGTACTGAAGCTTTCTTT.

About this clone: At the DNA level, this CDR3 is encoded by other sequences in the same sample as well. CDR3 nucleotides: TGTGCCAGCAGTTTAGGGGGGAACACTGAAGCTTTCTTT. Residues: CASSLGGNTEAFF. This chain links TRBV28 with TRBJ1-1; perhaps TRBD1 as D (5 bases). Per germline, CDR1 MDHEN and CDR2 SYDVKM. Trimming removed 2 bases from V and 1 base from J, with 5 bases in between. The CDR3 length is 13 residues. The full variable domain, rest sourced from reference TRBV28 and TRBJ1-1, is DVKVTQSSRYLVKRTGEKVFLECVQDMDHENMFWYRQDPGLGLRLIYFSYDVKMKEKGDIPEGYSVSREKKERFSLILESASTNQTSMYLCASSLGGNTEAFFGQGTRLTVV.

This chain's CDR3 is CASSLHQGGEQYF. DNA for the CDR3: TGTGCCAGCAGCCTGCACCAGGGAGGCGAGCAGTACTTC. The chain uses TRBV7-2 and TRBJ2-7; D might be TRBD2 (6 bases). Germline V gene lookup returns CDR1 SGHTA and CDR2 FQGNSA. The CDR3 covers 13 residues. V lost 5 bases, J lost 6 bases, and 14 bases lay in between.

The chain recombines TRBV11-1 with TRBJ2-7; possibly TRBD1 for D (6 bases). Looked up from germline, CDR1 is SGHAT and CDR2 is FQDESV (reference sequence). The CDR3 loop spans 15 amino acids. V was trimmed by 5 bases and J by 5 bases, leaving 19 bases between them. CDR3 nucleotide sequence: TGTGCCAGCAGCCTTACGAGGTGGGGGCTGGACGAGCAGTACTTC. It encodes CASSLTRWGLDEQYF.

This CDR3 is CASSSGSDQETQYF. CDR3 nucleotides: TGTGCCAGCAGTTCCGGGAGTGACCAAGAGACCCAGTACTTC. The rearrangement links TRBV6-5 to TRBJ2-5; D possibly corresponds to TRBD2 (6 bases). Germline loops: CDR1 MNHEY, CDR2 SVGAGI. This CDR3 has 14 residues. Trimming removed 4 bases from V and 0 bases from J, with 9 bases in between.